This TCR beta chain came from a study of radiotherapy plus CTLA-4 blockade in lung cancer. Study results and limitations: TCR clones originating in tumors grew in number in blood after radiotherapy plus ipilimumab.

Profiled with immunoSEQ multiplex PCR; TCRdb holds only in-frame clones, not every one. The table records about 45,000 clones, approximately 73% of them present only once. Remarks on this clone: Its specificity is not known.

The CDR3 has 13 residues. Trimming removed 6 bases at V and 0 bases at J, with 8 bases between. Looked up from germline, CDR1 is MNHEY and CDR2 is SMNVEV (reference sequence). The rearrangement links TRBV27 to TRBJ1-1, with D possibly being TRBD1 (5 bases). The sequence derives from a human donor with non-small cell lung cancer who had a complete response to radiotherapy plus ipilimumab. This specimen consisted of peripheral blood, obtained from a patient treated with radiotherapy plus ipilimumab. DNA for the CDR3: TGTGCCAGCAGACAGGTTCTGAACACTGAAGCTTTCTTT. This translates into CASRQVLNTEAFF.